The present T cell receptor (beta chain) was sequenced within a study of control samples from healthy donors and cancer patients. TCRdb's copy holds only in-frame clones and misses some; the assay was immunoSEQ multiplex PCR. The sample records around 51,000 clones, about four fifths being singletons. Germline CDR1 and CDR2: LNHNV and YYDKDF (reference sequence). V gave up 0 bases and J gave up 4 bases; unmatched junction bases: 12. The CDR3 consists of 18 residues. The chain has TRBV15 and TRBJ2-1; 7 nucleotides line up with TRBD2. Sequenced material: blood. The receptor's source is a man between 65 and 85 years old in good health. This CDR3 reads CATSRDRKKRGPYNEQFF. CDR3 nucleotides: TGTGCCACCAGCAGAGATAGAAAAAAGCGGGGCCCTTACAATGAGCAGTTCTTC.